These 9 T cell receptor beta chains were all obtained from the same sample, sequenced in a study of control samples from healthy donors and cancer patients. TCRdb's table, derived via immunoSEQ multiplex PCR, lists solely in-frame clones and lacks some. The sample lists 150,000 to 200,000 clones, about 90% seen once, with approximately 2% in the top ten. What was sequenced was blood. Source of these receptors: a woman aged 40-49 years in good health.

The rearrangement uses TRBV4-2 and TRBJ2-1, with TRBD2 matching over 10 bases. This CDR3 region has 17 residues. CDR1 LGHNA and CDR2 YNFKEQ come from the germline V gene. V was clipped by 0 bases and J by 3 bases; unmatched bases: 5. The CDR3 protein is CASSQDLAGAIYNEQFF. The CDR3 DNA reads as TGTGCCAGCAGCCAAGATCTAGCGGGGGCGATCTACAATGAGCAGTTCTTC.

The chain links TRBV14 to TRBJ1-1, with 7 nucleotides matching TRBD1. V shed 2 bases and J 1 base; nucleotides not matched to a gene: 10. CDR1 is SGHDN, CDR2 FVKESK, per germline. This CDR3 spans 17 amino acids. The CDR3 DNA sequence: TGTGCCAGCAGCCAAAGAAGGGACAGCCTCCGGAACACTGAAGCTTTCTTT. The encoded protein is CASSQRRDSLRNTEAFF.

The DNA for the CDR3 is TGTGCCAGTTGCAGGGGAAACACCATATATTTT. Translated: CASCRGNTIYF. This rearrangement joins TRBV19 to TRBJ1-3; D not resolved. Germline assignment: CDR1 LNHDA and CDR2 SQIVND (reference sequence). The CDR3 is made up of 11 amino acids. The V end lost 8 bases, the J end lost 4 bases, and 6 bases lay between the germline ends.

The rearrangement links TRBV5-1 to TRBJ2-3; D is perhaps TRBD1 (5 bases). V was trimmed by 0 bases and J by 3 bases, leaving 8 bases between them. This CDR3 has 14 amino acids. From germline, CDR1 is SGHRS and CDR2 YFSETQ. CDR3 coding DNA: TGCGCCAGCAGCTTGGAACAGGAGACAGATACGCAGTATTTT. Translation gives CASSLEQETDTQYF.

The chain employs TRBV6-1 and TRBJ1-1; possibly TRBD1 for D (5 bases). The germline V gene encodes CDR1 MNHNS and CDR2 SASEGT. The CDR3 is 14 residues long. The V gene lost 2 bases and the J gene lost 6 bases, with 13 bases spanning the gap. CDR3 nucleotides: TGTGCCAGCAGTGAAATGTTAGGGGTGGCTGAAGCTTTCTTT. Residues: CASSEMLGVAEAFF.

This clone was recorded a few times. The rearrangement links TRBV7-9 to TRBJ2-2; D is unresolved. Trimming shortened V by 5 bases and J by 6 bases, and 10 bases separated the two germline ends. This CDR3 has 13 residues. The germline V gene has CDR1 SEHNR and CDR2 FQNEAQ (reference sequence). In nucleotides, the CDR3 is TGTGCCAGCAGCGCACATGGCTCCGGGGAGCTGTTTTTT. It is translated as CASSAHGSGELFF. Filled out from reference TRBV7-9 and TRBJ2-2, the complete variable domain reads DTGVSQNPRHKITKRGQNVTFRCDPISEHNRLYWYRQTLGQGPEFLTYFQNEAQLEKSRLLSDRFSAERPKGSFSTLEIQRTEQGDSAMYLCASSAHGSGELFFGEGSRLTVL.

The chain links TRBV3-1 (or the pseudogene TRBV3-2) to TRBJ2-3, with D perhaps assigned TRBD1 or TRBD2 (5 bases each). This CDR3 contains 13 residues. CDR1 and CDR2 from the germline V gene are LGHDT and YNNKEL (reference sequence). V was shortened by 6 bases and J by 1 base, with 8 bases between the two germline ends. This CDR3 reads CASSPGRTDTQYF. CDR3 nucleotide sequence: TGTGCCAGCAGTCCGGGGCGCACAGATACGCAGTATTTT.

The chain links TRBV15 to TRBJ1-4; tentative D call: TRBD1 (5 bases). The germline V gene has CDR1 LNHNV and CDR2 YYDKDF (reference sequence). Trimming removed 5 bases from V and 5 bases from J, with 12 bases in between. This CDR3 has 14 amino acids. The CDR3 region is CATSPPQENEKLFF. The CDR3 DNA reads TGTGCCACCAGCCCCCCACAGGAAAATGAAAAACTGTTTTTT.

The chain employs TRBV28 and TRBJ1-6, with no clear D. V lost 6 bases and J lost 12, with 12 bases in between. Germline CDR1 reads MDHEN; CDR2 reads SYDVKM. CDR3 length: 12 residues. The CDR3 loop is CASSIPSKPLHF. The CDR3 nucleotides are TGTGCCAGCAGCATACCATCTAAACCCCTCCACTTT.